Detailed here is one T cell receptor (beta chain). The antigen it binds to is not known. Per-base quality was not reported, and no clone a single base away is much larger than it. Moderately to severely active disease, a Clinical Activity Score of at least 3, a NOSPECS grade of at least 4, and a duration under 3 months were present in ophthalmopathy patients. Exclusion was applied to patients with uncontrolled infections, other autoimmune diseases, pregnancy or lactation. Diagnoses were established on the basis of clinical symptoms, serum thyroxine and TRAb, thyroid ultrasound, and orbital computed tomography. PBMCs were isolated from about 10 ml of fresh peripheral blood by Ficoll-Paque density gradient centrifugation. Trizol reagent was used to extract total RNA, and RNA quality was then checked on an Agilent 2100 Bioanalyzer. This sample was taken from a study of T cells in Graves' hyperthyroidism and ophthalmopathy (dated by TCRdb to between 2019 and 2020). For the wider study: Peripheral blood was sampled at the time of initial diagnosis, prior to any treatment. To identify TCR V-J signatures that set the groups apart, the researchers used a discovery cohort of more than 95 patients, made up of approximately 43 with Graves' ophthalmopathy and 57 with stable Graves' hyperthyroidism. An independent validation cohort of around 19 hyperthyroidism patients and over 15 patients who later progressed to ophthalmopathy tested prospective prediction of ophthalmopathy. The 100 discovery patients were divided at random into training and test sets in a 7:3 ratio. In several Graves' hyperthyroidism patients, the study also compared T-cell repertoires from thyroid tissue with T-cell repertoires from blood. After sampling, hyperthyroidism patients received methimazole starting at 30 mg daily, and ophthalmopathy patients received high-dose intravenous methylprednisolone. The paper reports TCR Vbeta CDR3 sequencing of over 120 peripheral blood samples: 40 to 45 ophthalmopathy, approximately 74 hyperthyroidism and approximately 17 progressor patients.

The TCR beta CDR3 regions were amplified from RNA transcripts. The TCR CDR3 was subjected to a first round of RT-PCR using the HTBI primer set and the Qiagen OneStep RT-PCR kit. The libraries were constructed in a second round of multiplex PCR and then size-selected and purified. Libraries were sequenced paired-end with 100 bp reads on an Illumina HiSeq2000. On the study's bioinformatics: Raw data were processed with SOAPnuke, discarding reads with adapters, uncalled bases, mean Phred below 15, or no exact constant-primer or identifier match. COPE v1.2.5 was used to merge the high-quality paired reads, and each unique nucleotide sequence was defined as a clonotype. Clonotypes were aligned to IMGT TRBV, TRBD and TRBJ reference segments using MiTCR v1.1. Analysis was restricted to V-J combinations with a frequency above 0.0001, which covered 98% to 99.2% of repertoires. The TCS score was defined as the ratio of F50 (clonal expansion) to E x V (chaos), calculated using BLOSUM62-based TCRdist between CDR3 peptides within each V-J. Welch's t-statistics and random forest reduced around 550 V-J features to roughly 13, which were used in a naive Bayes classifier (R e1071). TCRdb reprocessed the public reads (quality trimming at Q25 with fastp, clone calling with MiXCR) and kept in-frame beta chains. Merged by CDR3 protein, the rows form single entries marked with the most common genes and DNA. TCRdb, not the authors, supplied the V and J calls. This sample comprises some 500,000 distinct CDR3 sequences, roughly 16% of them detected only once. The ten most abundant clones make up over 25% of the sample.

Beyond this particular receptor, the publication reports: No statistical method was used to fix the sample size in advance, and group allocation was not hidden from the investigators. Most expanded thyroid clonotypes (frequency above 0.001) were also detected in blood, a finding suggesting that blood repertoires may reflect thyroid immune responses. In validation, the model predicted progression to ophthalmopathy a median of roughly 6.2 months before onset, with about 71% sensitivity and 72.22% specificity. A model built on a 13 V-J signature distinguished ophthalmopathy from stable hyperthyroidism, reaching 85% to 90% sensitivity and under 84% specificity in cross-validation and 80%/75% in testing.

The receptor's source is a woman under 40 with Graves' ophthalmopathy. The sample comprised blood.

The CDR3: CASSCGGDQPQHF. The bases are TGCGCCAGCAGTTGTGGGGGTGATCAGCCCCAGCATTTT. Rearrangement joined TRBV10-1 to TRBJ1-5; the best D guess is TRBD1, with 5 bases matching. At the junction V is shortened by 5 bases and J by 5 bases, with 10 bases in between. Taken from cysteine to phenylalanine, the CDR3 has 13 residues. Solely the CDR3 DNA is kept, with 39 bases framed from the first base. The germline V gene (reference sequence) supplies CDR1 WNHNN and CDR2 SYGVQD.